One sample yielded the 27 T cell receptor beta chains listed below, sequenced in a study of cytomegalovirus exposure and HLA in healthy donors. In the PCR, 60 Vbeta and 13 Jbeta primers were used. The repertoire was sequenced with immunoSEQ multiplex PCR; TCRdb's copy has only in-frame clones and lacks some. In the table there are 99,000 or so clones, about three quarters of which are singletons. Material: PBMCs. Every receptor here comes from a man in his fifties or sixties in good health and CMV-seropositive.

The rearrangement links TRBV6-5 to TRBJ1-6; no reliable D call. Trimming took 8 bases from V and 15 from J, leaving 14 bases between them. CDR1 MNHEY and CDR2 SVGAGI come from the germline V gene. This CDR3 spans 11 amino acids. CDR3 in amino acids: CASGTGRRLHF. CDR3 nucleotides: TGTGCCAGCGGCACGGGGAGGCGCCTCCACTTT.

V usage is TRBV5-4 and J usage is TRBJ2-5, with unresolved D. The V gene lost 7 bases and the J gene lost 4 bases, with 14 bases spanning the gap. Germline-derived CDR1 and CDR2 are SGHNT and YYREEE (reference sequence). The CDR3 totals 13 residues. CDR3 in amino acids: CASSLPASETQYF. As DNA, the CDR3 is TGTGCCAGCTCGCTTCCAGCGTCAGAGACCCAGTACTTC.

This sequence joins TRBV5-1 and TRBJ1-5; perhaps TRBD1 as D (6 bases). Germline V gene data show CDR1 as SGHRS and CDR2 as YFSETQ. V was pared by 3 bases and J by 4 bases, with 8 bases between. The CDR3 has 13 residues. CDR3 sequence reads: CASSSTGNQPQHF. The DNA of the CDR3 is TGCGCCAGCAGCTCTACAGGGAATCAGCCCCAGCATTTT.

This chain uses TRBV6-1 with TRBJ2-2; no reliable D call. Germline V CDR1 and CDR2: MNHNS, SASEGT. V was shortened by 5 bases and J by 5 bases, with 6 bases between the two germline ends. The CDR3 length is 12 residues. CDR3 bases: TGTGCCAGCAGTACAGTAACCGGGGAGCTGTTTTTT. This encodes CASSTVTGELFF.

This clone appeared once. V is TRBV19 and J is TRBJ2-1; no reliable D call. V shed 5 bases and J shed 4 bases, with 12 bases lying between them. CDR1 is LNHDA and CDR2 is SQIVND in the germline V gene (reference sequence). The CDR3 is 14 residues long. The CDR3 bases are TGTGCCAGTAGTCCCTACTACCCGTACAATGAGCAGTTCTTC. Its protein product is CASSPYYPYNEQFF.

The genes are TRBV6-1 and TRBJ1-1; 7 bases fit TRBD1. There are 14 residues in the CDR3. Germline V gene lookup returns CDR1 MNHNS and CDR2 SASEGT. Trimming cost V 6 bases and J 1 base; bases outside gene matches: 5. The CDR3 sequence: CASRSTGANTEAFF. CDR3 DNA sequence: TGTGCCAGCAGGTCCACAGGGGCGAACACTGAAGCTTTCTTT.

The V gene is TRBV25-1, the J gene TRBJ2-2; D is perhaps TRBD1 (6 bases). Germline assignment: CDR1 MGHDK and CDR2 SYGVNS. The CDR3 contains 14 residues. V lost 3 bases and J 5 bases, leaving 10 bases between the germline ends. The CDR3 sequence is CASSDPGVTGELFF. CDR3 coding DNA: TGTGCCAGCAGTGACCCAGGGGTGACCGGGGAGCTGTTTTTT.

This clone was seen just once. The genes are TRBV5-1 and TRBJ1-6, with 8 bases that match TRBD1. This CDR3 has 14 amino acids. Germline assignment: CDR1 SGHRS and CDR2 YFSETQ. V gave up 4 bases and J gave up 6 bases; unmatched junction bases: 3. CDR3 residues: CASSVDRVNSPLHF. The DNA of the CDR3 is TGCGCCAGCAGCGTGGACAGGGTTAATTCACCCCTCCACTTT.

The chain links TRBV7-6 to TRBJ2-3; D unclear. The CDR3 runs to 12 residues. The germline gives CDR1 SGHVS, CDR2 FNYEAQ. The V gene lost 6 bases and the J gene lost 5 bases, with 9 bases spanning the gap. CDR3 amino acids: CASSQLGDTQYF. The CDR3 DNA is TGTGCCAGCAGTCAACTCGGAGATACGCAGTATTTT.

The chain recombines TRBV9 with TRBJ1-4; D remains ambiguous. The ends were cut back, 0 bases at V and 12 bases at J, with 12 bases in the middle. This CDR3 is 13 amino acids long. Germline CDR1 is SGDLS and CDR2 is YYNGEE. The chain's CDR3 is CASSVGGRKELFF. CDR3 coding DNA: TGTGCCAGCAGCGTAGGAGGGCGTAAAGAACTGTTTTTT.

This clone is a singleton in its sample. The gene calls are TRBV29-1 and TRBJ2-3; TRBD1 matches at 7 bases. Germline-derived CDR1 and CDR2 are SQVTM and ANQGSEA. CDR3 length: 15 amino acids. V dropped 4 bases and J dropped 0; count of bases not matched to a gene: 7. The CDR3 bases are TGCAGCGTTGCGGCGAGGGACAGAAGCACAGATACGCAGTATTTT. Protein product: CSVAARDRSTDTQYF.

The DNA of the CDR3 is TGTGCCACCAGCAGAGATTATTCGGTGACAGGGACTGTTTCACCCCTCCACTTT. Translating gives CATSRDYSVTGTVSPLHF. The rearrangement links TRBV15 to TRBJ1-6; 7 nucleotides align to TRBD1. The CDR3 has 18 amino acids. The trim removed 0 bases at V and 9 bases at J, leaving 14 bases unmatched. The germline V gene has CDR1 LNHNV and CDR2 YYDKDF (reference sequence).

Only one count was recorded for this clone. This sequence joins TRBV9 and TRBJ2-3, with TRBD2 matching over 7 bases. Germline trimming cut 3 bases from V and 5 bases from J; bases unmatched to any gene: 0. The CDR3 consists of 12 residues. Germline lookup yields CDR1 SGDLS and CDR2 YYNGEE. The CDR3 protein is CASSAGGDTQYF. CDR3 DNA: TGTGCCAGCAGCGCGGGGGGAGATACGCAGTATTTT.

The chain has TRBV10-3 and TRBJ2-7, with a possible D match to TRBD2 (7 bases). The CDR3 is 16 residues long. The V gene's germline CDR1 is ENHRY and CDR2 SYGVKD. V was clipped by 5 bases and J by 6 bases, with 23 bases between them. CDR3 sequence reads: CAISPSEGGGIGEQYF. As DNA, the CDR3 is TGTGCCATCAGTCCTTCAGAGGGAGGGGGAATAGGCGAGCAGTACTTC.

V and J are TRBV19 and TRBJ1-2; possible D gene TRBD1, 5 bases. The CDR3 contains 14 residues. With 5 bases removed from V and 3 bases from J, the gap between germline ends came to 13 bases. The germline V gene has CDR1 LNHDA and CDR2 SQIVND (reference sequence). The CDR3 DNA reads as TGTGCCAGTAGTGTTTCAGGGATCCACTATGGCTACACCTTC. This sequence encodes CASSVSGIHYGYTF.

This clone was detected once. The chain employs TRBV7-9 and TRBJ1-1; D perhaps matches TRBD1 (6 bases). V lost 3 bases to trimming and J lost 1 base, with 9 bases between them. Germline loops: CDR1 SEHNR, CDR2 FQNEAQ (reference sequence). CDR3 length: 14 amino acids. CDR3 in DNA: TGTGCCAGCAGCTTTCTACAGGGGAACACTGAAGCTTTCTTT. Protein sequence: CASSFLQGNTEAFF.

This chain connects TRBV5-1 to TRBJ1-4; unclear D gene. Germline CDR1 SGHRS, CDR2 YFSETQ. Deletions cut 0 bases from V and 3 bases from J, with 9 bases between. The CDR3 has 15 residues. This CDR3 is CASSLAAGSNEKLFF. For the CDR3, the DNA is TGCGCCAGCAGCTTGGCCGCGGGGTCTAATGAAAAACTGTTTTTT. Based on the CDR3 plus reference TRBV5-1 and TRBJ1-4, the full variable domain is KAGVTQTPRYLIKTRGQQVTLSCSPISGHRSVSWYQQTPGQGLQFLFEYFSETQRNKGNFPGRFSGRQFSNSRSEMNVSTLELGDSALYLCASSLAAGSNEKLFFGSGTQLSVL.

The gene calls are TRBV6-1 and TRBJ2-5; D remains unclear. Germline values: CDR1 MNHNS, CDR2 SASEGT. Trimming took off 6 bases at V and 3 bases at J, with 8 bases between the two ends. The CDR3 runs 12 residues. This CDR3 reads CASSPRKETQYF. CDR3 nucleotides: TGTGCCAGCAGCCCTCGTAAAGAGACCCAGTACTTC.

The chain joins TRBV5-1 to TRBJ2-3; 7 bases fit TRBD1. Losses at the gene ends were 2 bases for V and 5 bases for J; bases not matched to a gene: 5. CDR1 is SGHRS, CDR2 YFSETQ, per germline. The length of the CDR3 is 14 residues. The CDR3 loop reads CASSLRGPGDTQYF. Written as DNA, the CDR3 is TGCGCCAGCAGCTTAAGGGGGCCGGGAGATACGCAGTATTTT. The variable domain in full, with the rest retrieved from reference TRBV5-1 and TRBJ2-3, is KAGVTQTPRYLIKTRGQQVTLSCSPISGHRSVSWYQQTPGQGLQFLFEYFSETQRNKGNFPGRFSGRQFSNSRSEMNVSTLELGDSALYLCASSLRGPGDTQYFGPGTRLTVL.

V gene TRBV7-6 combines with J gene TRBJ2-7, with TRBD2 identical over 13 bases. CDR3 size: 17 residues. Germline V gives CDR1 SGHVS, CDR2 FNYEAQ. With 0 bases clipped from V and 6 bases from J, the junction kept 8 bases outside the gene matches. The CDR3 reads CASSLAATSGGASEQYF. For the CDR3, the DNA is TGTGCCAGCAGCTTAGCGGCCACTAGCGGGGGGGCCTCCGAGCAGTACTTC.

In regard to this clone: Germline is not matched at one junction end, which may reflect a read error. V gene TRBV7-9 combines with J gene TRBJ1-6; 7 bases are a match to TRBD1. Per germline, CDR1 SEHNR and CDR2 FQNEAQ (reference sequence). This CDR3 has 17 amino acids. The CDR3 region has the DNA TGTTCCAGCAGCCCATGGACAGGAAGCTCCTATAATTCACCCCTCCACTTT. Protein sequence: CSSSPWTGSSYNSPLHF.

This rearrangement joins TRBV5-1 to TRBJ2-7; a weak D match, TRBD1 (8 bases). Germline values: CDR1 SGHRS, CDR2 YFSETQ. This CDR3 region has 15 residues. With 4 bases removed from V and 0 bases from J, the gap between germline ends came to 14 bases. As DNA, the CDR3 is TGCGCCAGCAGCCTAAACAGGGGGGGCTCCTACGAGCAGTACTTC. Translation: CASSLNRGGSYEQYF.

This chain connects TRBV7-6 to TRBJ1-1; tentatively, D is TRBD1 (5 bases). V lost 5 bases and J lost 7, with 8 bases in between. Germline CDR1 and CDR2: SGHVS and FNYEAQ. The CDR3 sequence is 11 residues long. CDR3 in amino acids: CASSAGFEAFF. DNA of the CDR3: TGTGCCAGCAGCGCAGGGTTTGAAGCTTTCTTT.

V is TRBV10-3 and J is TRBJ1-1; D not resolved. This CDR3 contains 13 residues. Trimming shortened V by 6 bases and J by 5 bases, and 13 bases separated the two germline ends. The V gene's germline CDR1 is ENHRY and CDR2 SYGVKD. CDR3 sequence reads: CAISRSEQTEAFF. Here the CDR3 DNA reads TGTGCCATCAGCCGGAGCGAGCAAACTGAAGCTTTCTTT.

The genes are TRBV9 and TRBJ1-1, with D possibly TRBD1 on 5 matching bases. The CDR3 extends over 13 amino acids. V shed 4 bases and J shed 7 bases, with 14 bases lying between them. The germline gives CDR1 SGDLS, CDR2 YYNGEE. DNA of the CDR3: TGTGCCAGCAGCATGACAGAGAGGAGTGAAGCTTTCTTT. This encodes CASSMTERSEAFF.

This clone was picked up one time. V usage is TRBV2 and J usage is TRBJ2-1; 9 bases are shared with TRBD1. This CDR3 has 15 residues. Losses at the gene ends were 7 bases for V and 7 bases for J; bases not matched to a gene: 11. CDR1 and CDR2 (germline): SNHLY, FYNNEI. CDR3 coding DNA: TGTGCCAGCACCTCAACAGGGGGCAGCGGGAATGAGCAGTTCTTC. It yields the protein CASTSTGGSGNEQFF.

J is TRBJ1-2 and V is TRBV6-1; 9 bases align to TRBD1. V shed 6 bases, J shed 7 bases, and the junction held 6 bases outside the gene matches. The CDR3 length is 13 residues. Germline CDR1 and CDR2: MNHNS and SASEGT. CDR3: CASREPDRGGYTF. CDR3 nucleotide sequence: TGTGCCAGCAGGGAGCCGGACAGGGGTGGCTACACCTTC.